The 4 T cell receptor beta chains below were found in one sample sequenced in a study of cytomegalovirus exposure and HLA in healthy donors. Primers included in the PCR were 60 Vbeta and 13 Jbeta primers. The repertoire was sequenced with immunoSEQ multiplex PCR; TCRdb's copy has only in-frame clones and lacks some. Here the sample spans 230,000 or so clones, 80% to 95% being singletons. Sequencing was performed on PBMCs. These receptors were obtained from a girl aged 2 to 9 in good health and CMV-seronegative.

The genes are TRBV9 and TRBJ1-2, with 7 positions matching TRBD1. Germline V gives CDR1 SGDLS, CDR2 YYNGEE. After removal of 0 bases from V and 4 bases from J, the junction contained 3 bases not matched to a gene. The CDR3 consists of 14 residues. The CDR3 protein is CASSVVGQPYGYTF. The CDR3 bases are TGTGCCAGCAGCGTAGTGGGACAGCCCTATGGCTACACCTTC.

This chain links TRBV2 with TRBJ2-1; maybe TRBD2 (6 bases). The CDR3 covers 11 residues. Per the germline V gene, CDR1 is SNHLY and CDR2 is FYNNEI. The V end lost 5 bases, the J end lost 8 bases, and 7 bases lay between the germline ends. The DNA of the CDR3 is TGTGCCAGCAGTAGGGAGGATGAGCAGTTCTTC. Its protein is CASSREDEQFF.

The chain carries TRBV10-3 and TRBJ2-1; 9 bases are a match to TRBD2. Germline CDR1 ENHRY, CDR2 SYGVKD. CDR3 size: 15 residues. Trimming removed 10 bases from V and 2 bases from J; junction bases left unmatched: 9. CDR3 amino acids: CATSETSGPYNEQFF. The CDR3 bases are TGTGCCACCTCCGAAACTAGCGGGCCCTACAATGAGCAGTTCTTC.

The CDR3 sequence: CASSFVNRRIPGELFF. In nucleotides, the CDR3 is TGTGCCAGCAGTTTCGTCAACAGAAGGATTCCCGGGGAGCTGTTTTTT. V and J are TRBV28 and TRBJ2-2; no reliable D call. The V end was cut by 3 bases, the J end by 6 bases, with 17 bases between. CDR3 length: 16 residues. CDR1 MDHEN and CDR2 SYDVKM come from the germline V gene.